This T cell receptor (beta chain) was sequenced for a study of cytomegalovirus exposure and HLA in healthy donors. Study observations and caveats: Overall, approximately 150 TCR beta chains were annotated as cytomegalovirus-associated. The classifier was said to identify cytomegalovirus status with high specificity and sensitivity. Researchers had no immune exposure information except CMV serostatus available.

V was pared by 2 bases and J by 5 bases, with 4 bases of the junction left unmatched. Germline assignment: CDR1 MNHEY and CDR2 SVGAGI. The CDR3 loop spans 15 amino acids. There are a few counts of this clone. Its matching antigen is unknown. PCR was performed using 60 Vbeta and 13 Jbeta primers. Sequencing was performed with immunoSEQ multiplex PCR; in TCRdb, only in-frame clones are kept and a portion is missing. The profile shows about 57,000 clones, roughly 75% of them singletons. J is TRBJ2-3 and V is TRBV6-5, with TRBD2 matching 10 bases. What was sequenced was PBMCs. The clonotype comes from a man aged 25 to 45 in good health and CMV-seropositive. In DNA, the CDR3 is TGTGCCAGCAGTTACAGCGGGGGGGCAAGAGATACGCAGTATTTT. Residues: CASSYSGGARDTQYF.